Here is one T cell receptor (beta chain) with its context. This clonotype was counted many times. The antigen it recognizes is unknown. No qualities accompany the bases; no much larger clone lies one base away. V is pruned by 3 bases and J by 10 bases, leaving 8 bases of the junction without a gene match. From cysteine to phenylalanine, the CDR3 is 14 amino acids long. CDR3 DNA only is kept here, 42 bases in frame from base 1. The germline V gene sets CDR1 to SGDLS and CDR2 to YYNGEE. The sample originates from a study of CXCR3 chemokines and chemotherapy response in bladder cancer (dated by TCRdb to between 2021 and 2023). Regarding the study in general: The study set out to examine whether the activity of the CXCR3 chemokine system within tumors predicted response to chemotherapy in human bladder cancer.

Library generation was performed with PCR. Data came from an Illumina HiSeq 2500. TCRdb passed the public sequencing reads through fastp at Q25 and MiXCR, retaining productive beta sequences. Every entry covers one CDR3 protein and lists the most common genes and DNA from its rows. The sample table records nearly 9,000 distinct CDR3 sequences; 23% of these occur just once. The ten largest clones represent 8.8% of the sample. This clonotype originated in a human donor with bladder cancer that did not respond to neoadjuvant chemotherapy. This sample was gathered from a patient whose treatment included neoadjuvant chemotherapy. The sequence joins TRBV9 to TRBJ2-3, with 10 junctional bases fitting TRBD2. The base sequence is TGTGCCAGCAGCGACCTCGGGACTAGCGTTTCGCAGTATTTT. This translates into CASSDLGTSVSQYF.